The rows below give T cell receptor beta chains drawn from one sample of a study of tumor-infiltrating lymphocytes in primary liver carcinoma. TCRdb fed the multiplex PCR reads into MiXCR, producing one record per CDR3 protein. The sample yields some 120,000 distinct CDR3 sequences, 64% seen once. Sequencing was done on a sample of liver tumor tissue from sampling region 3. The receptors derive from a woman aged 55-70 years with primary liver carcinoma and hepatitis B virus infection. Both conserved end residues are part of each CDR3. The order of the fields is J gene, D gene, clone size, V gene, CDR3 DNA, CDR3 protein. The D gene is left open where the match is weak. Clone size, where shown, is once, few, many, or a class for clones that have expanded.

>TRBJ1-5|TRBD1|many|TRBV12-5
TGTGCTAGTGGACGGGACAGGGCGAATCAGCCCCAGCATTTT
CASGRDRANQPQHF
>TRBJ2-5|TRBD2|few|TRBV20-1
TGCAGTGCTAGTCCTGCCCAAGCGGGAGTGGAGACCCAGTACTTC
CSASPAQAGVETQYF
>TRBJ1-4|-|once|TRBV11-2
TGTGCCAGCAGCCCCGGGTGGGGTAACAAAAAACTGTTTTTT
CASSPGWGNKKLFF
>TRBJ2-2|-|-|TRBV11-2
TGTGCCAGCAGCTTAGTTTGGGGGGACCCCAAGGATAATGGGGAACTGTTTTTT
CASSLVWGDPKDNGELFF
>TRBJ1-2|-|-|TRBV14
TGTGTCAGCAGCCAAGGTCGGGCACCCGGTAATGGATACACCTTC
CVSSQGRAPGNGYTF
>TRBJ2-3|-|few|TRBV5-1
TGCGCCAGCAGCGGGGGACACCTTAGCACAGATACGCAGTATTTT
CASSGGHLSTDTQYF
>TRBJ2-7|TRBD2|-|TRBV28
TGTGCCAGCAGTGACGCTAGCGGGAGGAGGTACGAGCTGTACTTC
CASSDASGRRYELYF
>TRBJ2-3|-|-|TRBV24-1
TGTGCCACCAGTGGCGATACTGCTACTACTAGCACAGATACGCAGTATTTT
CATSGDTATTSTDTQYF
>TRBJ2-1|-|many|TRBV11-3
TGTGCCAGCAGCTTAGATTTTTTTTTCAGGGGAAGCTCCTACAATGAGCAGTTCTTC
CASSLDFFFRGSSYNEQFF
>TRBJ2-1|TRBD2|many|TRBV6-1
TGTGCCAGCAGTGAAAGTCCTAGCGGGGACTACAATGAGCAGTTCTTC
CASSESPSGDYNEQFF
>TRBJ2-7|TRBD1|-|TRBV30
TGTGCCTGGAGTGTAAGGTCAGGGGGTCTTAAAAACGAGCAGTACTTC
CAWSVRSGGLKNEQYF